A single sample is the source of the 31 T cell receptor beta chains below, sequenced in a study of cytomegalovirus exposure and HLA in healthy donors. PCR primers comprised 60 Vbeta and 13 Jbeta primers. TCRdb's table, derived via immunoSEQ multiplex PCR, lists solely in-frame clones and lacks some. This sample has about 180,000 clones, with 70% to 75% found just once. What was sequenced was PBMCs. The source of these receptors is a male donor in good health and CMV-seronegative.

The genes are TRBV6-5 and TRBJ1-5; 9 bases match TRBD1. The CDR3 has 15 residues. V trimming: 4 bases; J trimming: 4 bases; junction bases outside the gene matches: 5. Germline loops: CDR1 MNHEY, CDR2 SVGAGI. The CDR3 sequence is CASSLQGARNQPQHF. The CDR3 nucleotides are TGTGCCAGCAGTTTACAGGGGGCTCGGAATCAGCCCCAGCATTTT.

CDR3 region: CASSTTTGTDYGYTF. In DNA, the CDR3 is TGTGCCAGTAGTACTACAACCGGGACAGACTATGGCTACACCTTC. This rearrangement joins TRBV19 to TRBJ1-2; 7 bases map to TRBD1. Per the germline V gene, CDR1 is LNHDA and CDR2 is SQIVND (reference sequence). CDR3 length equals 15 residues. Trimming cost V 4 bases and J 3 bases; bases outside gene matches: 8.

The chain couples TRBV6-5 to TRBJ1-6, with 7 bases that match TRBD1. V lost 7 bases, J lost 7 bases, and 4 bases stayed unmatched. The CDR3 extends over 13 amino acids. Germline values: CDR1 MNHEY, CDR2 SVGAGI. The chain's CDR3 is CASTGTANSPLHF. CDR3 DNA: TGTGCCAGCACCGGGACAGCCAATTCACCCCTCCACTTT.

In this sample, this clone turned up once. The chain combines TRBV4-1 with TRBJ1-5, with D possibly being TRBD1 (5 bases). The CDR3 consists of 14 residues. Deletions cut 4 bases from V and 0 bases from J, with 7 bases between. Germline CDR1 MGHRA, CDR2 YSYEKL. The chain's CDR3 is CASSRQGSNQPQHF. CDR3 DNA sequence: TGCGCCAGCAGCCGCCAGGGTAGCAATCAGCCCCAGCATTTT.

This rearrangement joins TRBV2 to TRBJ1-5; TRBD1 matches 8 bases. The CDR3 is made up of 15 amino acids. The V segment lost 2 bases and the J segment 4 bases; nucleotides outside the gene matches: 4. Germline CDR1 SNHLY, CDR2 FYNNEI. The CDR3 nucleotides read TGTGCCAGCAGTGAAAGGACAGGGCGGAATCAGCCCCAGCATTTT. It yields the protein CASSERTGRNQPQHF.

The V and J genes are TRBV15 and TRBJ1-1; perhaps TRBD1 as D (6 bases). V lost 0 bases to trimming and J lost 5 bases, with 13 bases between them. Germline CDR1 is LNHNV and CDR2 is YYDKDF (reference sequence). This CDR3 region has 15 residues. This CDR3 is CATSRDSQGWTEAFF. In DNA form, the CDR3 reads TGTGCCACCAGCAGAGATAGTCAGGGGTGGACTGAAGCTTTCTTT.

This chain joins TRBV28 and TRBJ1-5, with a possible D match to TRBD1 (6 bases). Germline assignment: CDR1 MDHEN and CDR2 SYDVKM. The CDR3 spans 15 residues. V was cut by 6 bases and J by 4 bases, with 16 bases left in between. The CDR3 spells CASRAQGRGNQPQHF. The CDR3 nucleotides are TGTGCCAGCAGAGCCCAGGGTAGGGGGAATCAGCCCCAGCATTTT.

V usage is TRBV29-1 and J usage is TRBJ1-2; unclear D gene. V was shortened by 7 bases and J by 2 bases, with 14 bases between the two germline ends. The CDR3 covers 13 residues. Germline assignment: CDR1 SQVTM and CDR2 ANQGSEA. CDR3 residues: CSARKEENYGYTF. DNA of the CDR3: TGCAGCGCAAGGAAGGAGGAAAACTATGGCTACACCTTC.

This clone has just a few counts. V is TRBV7-8 and J is TRBJ2-1; D may be TRBD1 (5 bases). The CDR3 sequence is 14 residues long. Germline CDR1 SGHVS, CDR2 FQNEAQ. Trimming left V 4 bases short and J 5 bases short, with 12 bases between. CDR3 residues: CASSWQGGNNEQFF. In nucleotides, the CDR3 is TGTGCCAGCAGCTGGCAGGGTGGCAACAATGAGCAGTTCTTC. Filled out from reference TRBV7-8 and TRBJ2-1, the complete variable domain reads GAGVSQSPRYKVAKRGQDVALRCDPISGHVSLFWYQQALGQGPEFLTYFQNEAQLDKSGLPSDRFFAERPEGSVSTLKIQRTQQEDSAVYLCASSWQGGNNEQFFGPGTRLTVL.

This chain links TRBV7-2 with TRBJ2-3; 9 positions match TRBD2. CDR1 and CDR2 (germline): SGHTA, FQGNSA. The CDR3 contains 14 residues. The trim removed 7 bases at V and 2 bases at J, leaving 4 bases unmatched. CDR3: CASIAGALTDTQYF. In nucleotides, the CDR3 is TGTGCCAGCATAGCGGGGGCCCTCACAGATACGCAGTATTTT.

The V gene is TRBV25-1, the J gene TRBJ1-1; possibly TRBD1 for D (6 bases). The V end was cut by 4 bases, the J end by 3 bases, with 18 bases between. The germline V gene encodes CDR1 MGHDK and CDR2 SYGVNS. The CDR3 sequence is 16 residues long. DNA of the CDR3: TGTGCCAGCAGTGCAGTTTGGGGGCAACACGACACTGAAGCTTTCTTT. Its translation is CASSAVWGQHDTEAFF.

The genes are TRBV5-1 and TRBJ2-4, with 8 bases identical to TRBD2. The length of the CDR3 is 14 residues. CDR1 is SGHRS, CDR2 YFSETQ, per germline. The J segment lost 6 bases and the V segment lost 0 bases, leaving 2 bases of the junction unmatched. The CDR3 DNA reads as TGCGCCAGCAGCTTGGCCAGCGGGGGAAACATTCAGTACTTC. Translating gives CASSLASGGNIQYF. Variable domain in full (rest from reference TRBV5-1 and TRBJ2-4): KAGVTQTPRYLIKTRGQQVTLSCSPISGHRSVSWYQQTPGQGLQFLFEYFSETQRNKGNFPGRFSGRQFSNSRSEMNVSTLELGDSALYLCASSLASGGNIQYFGAGTRLSVL.

This clone was seen a few times. The rearrangement joins TRBV11-3 to TRBJ2-2; TRBD1 aligns across 7 bases. Germline V gene lookup returns CDR1 SGHNT and CDR2 YENEEA. This CDR3 has 17 amino acids. Trimming took 3 bases from V and 0 from J; bases not matched to a gene: 7. The CDR3 DNA is TGTGCCAGCAGCTTCACACCGACAGGGACGAACACCGGGGAGCTGTTTTTT. Translating gives CASSFTPTGTNTGELFF.

This clone was recorded only once. The CDR3 sequence: CASSLYQGSYEQYF. The CDR3 DNA reads TGTGCCAGCAGTTTATACCAGGGCTCCTACGAGCAGTACTTC. This chain links TRBV27 with TRBJ2-5, with D maybe TRBD1 (5 bases). The end of the DNA is better explained by TRBJ2-7, so the J call may be wrong. The CDR3 runs 14 residues. CDR1 and CDR2 (germline): MNHEY, SMNVEV (reference sequence).

J is TRBJ2-1 and V is TRBV5-1; no firm D call. The V end lost 4 bases, the J end lost 5 bases, and 4 bases lay between the germline ends. The CDR3 loop spans 11 amino acids. Germline CDR1 SGHRS, CDR2 YFSETQ. Here the CDR3 reads CASSLDNEQFF. CDR3 DNA: TGCGCCAGCAGCCTTGACAATGAGCAGTTCTTC. The whole variable domain, remainder taken from reference TRBV5-1 and TRBJ2-1, is KAGVTQTPRYLIKTRGQQVTLSCSPISGHRSVSWYQQTPGQGLQFLFEYFSETQRNKGNFPGRFSGRQFSNSRSEMNVSTLELGDSALYLCASSLDNEQFFGPGTRLTVL.

The chain combines TRBV6-5 with TRBJ1-2; D not certain. Trimming removed 0 bases at V and 8 bases at J, with 7 bases between. CDR3 length: 12 amino acids. Germline assignment: CDR1 MNHEY and CDR2 SVGAGI. The CDR3 region is CASSYSGEGYTF. The CDR3 DNA follows: TGTGCCAGCAGTTACTCGGGAGAAGGCTACACCTTC.

In DNA, the CDR3 is TGTGCCTGGAAGGACAGGGGTAAGACCCAGTACTTC. This codes for CAWKDRGKTQYF. The chain recombines TRBV30 with TRBJ2-5, with 9 bases lining up with TRBD1. Trimming cost V 4 bases and J 6 bases; bases outside gene matches: 3. This CDR3 has 12 residues. Germline V gives CDR1 GTSNPN, CDR2 SVGIG (reference sequence).

Concerning this clone: At one end the junction does not follow the germline gene, possibly because of a read error. The chain employs TRBV6-5 and TRBJ2-1; perhaps TRBD2 as D (7 bases). Germline CDR1 is MNHEY and CDR2 is SVGAGI. The CDR3 is made up of 15 amino acids. The CDR3 loop reads CASTFRGGGGVEEFF. The CDR3 bases are TGTGCCAGTACATTTAGGGGGGGCGGTGGCGTTGAGGAGTTCTTC.

This clone was seen only a few times. The chain couples TRBV9 to TRBJ2-1; 14 nucleotides line up with TRBD2. The CDR3 is 13 residues long. The germline gives CDR1 SGDLS, CDR2 YYNGEE. Trimming cost V 3 bases and J 15 bases; bases outside gene matches: 5. In DNA form, the CDR3 reads TGTGCCAGCAGCGACGGGACTAGCGGGAGTTCGTTCTTC. Translating it yields CASSDGTSGSSFF. The entire variable domain, with the rest obtained from reference TRBV9 and TRBJ2-1, is as follows: DSGVTQTPKHLITATGQRVTLRCSPRSGDLSVYWYQQSLDQGLQFLIQYYNGEERAKGNILERFSAQQFPDLHSELNLSSLELGDSALYFCASSDGTSGSSFFGPGTRLTVL.

The CDR3 region has the DNA TGTGCCAGCAGCTTATTAGGGAGCGCAGATACGCAGTATTTT. Translation gives CASSLLGSADTQYF. The chain employs TRBV7-3 and TRBJ2-3; tentative D call: TRBD2 (5 bases). V was shortened by 2 bases and J by 4 bases, with 10 bases between the two germline ends. Per the germline V gene, CDR1 is SGHTA and CDR2 is FQGTGA. This CDR3 comprises 14 residues.

The gene calls are TRBV5-1 and TRBJ2-3, with D possibly being TRBD2 (5 bases). The CDR3 runs 14 residues. The ends were cut back, 2 bases at V and 2 bases at J, with 9 bases in the middle. Germline assignment: CDR1 SGHRS and CDR2 YFSETQ. Here the CDR3 DNA reads TGCGCCAGCAGCTTTGGGGAGCCCACAGATACGCAGTATTTT. This translates into CASSFGEPTDTQYF.

V is TRBV19 and J is TRBJ1-3; 11 bases are shared with TRBD1. CDR3 size: 15 residues. V dropped 7 bases and J dropped 3; count of bases not matched to a gene: 5. The germline CDR1 and CDR2 sequences are LNHDA and SQIVND (reference sequence). CDR3 region: CASMRTGGSGNTIYF. As DNA, the CDR3 is TGTGCCAGTATGCGGACAGGGGGCAGTGGAAACACCATATATTTT.

This clone was detected once. This chain links TRBV19 with TRBJ1-2; TRBD1 matches at 12 bases. This CDR3 is 16 amino acids long. Germline V gene sequence: CDR1 LNHDA, CDR2 SQIVND (reference sequence). Unmatched junction bases numbered 6, after V lost 4 bases and J lost 3 bases. CDR3 DNA sequence: TGTGCCAGTAGTAAAAGGGGGACAGGGGGCGACTATGGCTACACCTTC. It translates to CASSKRGTGGDYGYTF. Full variable domain (rest looked up from reference TRBV19 and TRBJ1-2): DGGITQSPKYLFRKEGQNVTLSCEQNLNHDAMYWYRQDPGQGLRLIYYSQIVNDFQKGDIAEGYSVSREKKESFPLTVTSAQKNPTAFYLCASSKRGTGGDYGYTFGSGTRLTVV.

The chain employs TRBV28 and TRBJ1-5, with D uncertain. The CDR3 sequence is 17 residues long. Germline V gene data show CDR1 as MDHEN and CDR2 as SYDVKM. Trimming removed 5 bases from V and 0 bases from J, with 17 bases in between. Here the CDR3 reads CASSRAEASYSNQPQHF. The CDR3 nucleotides read TGTGCCAGCAGTAGAGCGGAGGCGTCTTATAGCAATCAGCCCCAGCATTTT.

This clone was observed a single time. The CDR3 reads CASSFQGGYYGYTF. CDR3 bases: TGTGCCAGCAGTTTCCAGGGAGGGTACTATGGCTACACCTTC. V gene TRBV27 combines with J gene TRBJ1-2; D is possibly TRBD1 (5 bases). Trimming stripped 3 bases from V and 3 bases from J, with 11 bases between. In germline, CDR1 is MNHEY, CDR2 SMNVEV (reference sequence). The CDR3 runs to 14 residues.

The gene calls are TRBV6-5 and TRBJ1-2, with 7 bases matching TRBD1. The V segment lost 5 bases and the J segment 6 bases; nucleotides outside the gene matches: 6. The length of the CDR3 is 13 residues. Germline lookup yields CDR1 MNHEY and CDR2 SVGAGI. This CDR3 reads CASSLNRGDGYTF. In DNA form, the CDR3 reads TGTGCCAGCAGTCTTAACAGGGGCGATGGCTACACCTTC.

J is TRBJ1-1 and V is TRBV11-2; D is undetermined. The CDR3 consists of 11 residues. Germline V gene data show CDR1 as SGHAT and CDR2 as FQNNGV. Trimming removed 5 bases from V and 3 bases from J, with 4 bases in between. Here the CDR3 DNA reads TGTGCCAGCAGCCTCTACACTGAAGCTTTCTTT. It codes for CASSLYTEAFF.

The chain links TRBV6-5 to TRBJ1-2; no firm D call. Trimming left V 0 bases short and J 0 bases short, with 5 bases between. This CDR3 contains 14 residues. CDR1 and CDR2 (germline): MNHEY, SVGAGI. This CDR3 reads CASSYSLANYGYTF. The CDR3 DNA sequence: TGTGCCAGCAGTTACTCGTTAGCTAACTATGGCTACACCTTC.

A few counts support this clone. This chain links TRBV6-1 with TRBJ1-5; 7 bases line up with TRBD1. The CDR3 contains 15 residues. Unmatched junction bases numbered 3, after V lost 4 bases and J lost 0 bases. CDR1 MNHNS and CDR2 SASEGT come from the germline V gene. The CDR3 protein is CASSGGTASNQPQHF. The CDR3 DNA reads TGTGCCAGCAGTGGGGGGACAGCTAGCAATCAGCCCCAGCATTTT.

V is TRBV4-1 and J is TRBJ1-5; no definite D call. This CDR3 is 13 amino acids long. The ends were cut back, 0 bases at V and 4 bases at J, with 4 bases in the middle. Per germline, CDR1 MGHRA and CDR2 YSYEKL. The DNA of the CDR3 is TGCGCCAGCAGCCAAGACCAAAATCAGCCCCAGCATTTT. This codes for CASSQDQNQPQHF.

The genes are TRBV25-1 and TRBJ1-1; TRBD1 agrees at 8 bases. Germline V gives CDR1 MGHDK, CDR2 SYGVNS. The CDR3 consists of 13 residues. Germline trimming cut 8 bases from V and 0 bases from J; bases unmatched to any gene: 2. The CDR3 protein is CASGQGMNTEAFF. The DNA for the CDR3 is TGTGCCAGCGGACAGGGCATGAACACTGAAGCTTTCTTT.